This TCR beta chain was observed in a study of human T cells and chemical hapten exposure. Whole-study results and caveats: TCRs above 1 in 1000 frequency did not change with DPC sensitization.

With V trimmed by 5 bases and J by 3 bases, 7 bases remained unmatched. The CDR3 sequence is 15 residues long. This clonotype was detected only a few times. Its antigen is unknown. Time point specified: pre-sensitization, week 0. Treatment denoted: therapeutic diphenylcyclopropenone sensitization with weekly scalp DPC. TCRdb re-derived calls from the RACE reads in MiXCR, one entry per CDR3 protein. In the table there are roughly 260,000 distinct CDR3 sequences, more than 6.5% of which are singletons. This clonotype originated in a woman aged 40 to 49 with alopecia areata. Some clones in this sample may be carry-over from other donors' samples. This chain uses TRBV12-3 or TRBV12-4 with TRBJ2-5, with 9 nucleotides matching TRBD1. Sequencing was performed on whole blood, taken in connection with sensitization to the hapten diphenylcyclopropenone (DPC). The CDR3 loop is CASSPTGTGKETQYF. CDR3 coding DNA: TGTGCCAGCAGTCCAACCGGGACAGGGAAAGAGACCCAGTACTTC.